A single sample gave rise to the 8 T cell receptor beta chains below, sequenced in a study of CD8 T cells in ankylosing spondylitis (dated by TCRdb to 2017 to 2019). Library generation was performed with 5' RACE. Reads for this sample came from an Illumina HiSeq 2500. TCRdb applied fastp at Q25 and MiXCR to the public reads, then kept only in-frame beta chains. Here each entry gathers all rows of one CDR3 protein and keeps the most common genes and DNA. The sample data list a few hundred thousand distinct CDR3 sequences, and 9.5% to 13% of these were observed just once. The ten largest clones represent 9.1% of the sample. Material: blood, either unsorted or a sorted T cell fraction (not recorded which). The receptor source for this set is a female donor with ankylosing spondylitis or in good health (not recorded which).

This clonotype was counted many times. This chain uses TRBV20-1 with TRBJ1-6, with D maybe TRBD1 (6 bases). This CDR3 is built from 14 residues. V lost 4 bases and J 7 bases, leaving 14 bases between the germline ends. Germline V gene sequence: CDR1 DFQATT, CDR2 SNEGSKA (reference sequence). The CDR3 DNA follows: TGCAGTGCTAAAAGGGGGACGGAAAATTCACCCCTCCACTTT. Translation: CSAKRGTENSPLHF.

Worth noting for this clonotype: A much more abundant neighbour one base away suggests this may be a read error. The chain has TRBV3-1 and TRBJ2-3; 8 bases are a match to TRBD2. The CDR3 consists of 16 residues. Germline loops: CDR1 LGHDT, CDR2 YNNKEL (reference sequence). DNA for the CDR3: TGTGCCACCAGCCAAGGGGCTAGCGGGCCCACAGATACGCAGTATTTT. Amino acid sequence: CATSQGASGPTDTQYF.

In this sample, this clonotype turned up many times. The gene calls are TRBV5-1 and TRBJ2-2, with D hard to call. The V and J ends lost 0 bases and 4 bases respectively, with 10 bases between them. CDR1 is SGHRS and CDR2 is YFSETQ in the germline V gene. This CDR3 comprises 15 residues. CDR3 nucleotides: TGCGCCAGCAGCTTGGCCAAAGTAGGCACCGGGGAGCTGTTTTTT. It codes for CASSLAKVGTGELFF.

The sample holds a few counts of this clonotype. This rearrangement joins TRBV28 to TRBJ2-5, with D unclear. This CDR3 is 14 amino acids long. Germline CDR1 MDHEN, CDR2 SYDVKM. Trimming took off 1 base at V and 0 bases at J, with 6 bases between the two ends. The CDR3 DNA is TGTGCCAGCAGTTTATTGTCAGACCAAGAGACCCAGTACTTC. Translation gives CASSLLSDQETQYF.

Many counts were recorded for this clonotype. CDR3 in amino acids: CSARGGIGNQPQHF. The CDR3 nucleotides are TGCAGTGCTAGAGGGGGAATTGGCAATCAGCCCCAGCATTTT. The J gene is TRBJ1-5, the V gene TRBV20-1, with D hard to call. Germline V gene sequence: CDR1 DFQATT, CDR2 SNEGSKA (reference sequence). V shed 1 base and J shed 2 bases, with 9 bases lying between them. The CDR3 sequence is 14 residues long.

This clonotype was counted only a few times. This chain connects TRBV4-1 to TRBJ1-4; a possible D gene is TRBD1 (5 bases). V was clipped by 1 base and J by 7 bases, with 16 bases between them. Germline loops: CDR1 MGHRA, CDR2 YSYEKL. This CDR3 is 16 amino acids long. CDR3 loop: CASSQAGGDFSEKLFF. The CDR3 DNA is TGCGCCAGCAGCCAAGCGGGAGGGGACTTCAGTGAAAAACTGTTTTTT.

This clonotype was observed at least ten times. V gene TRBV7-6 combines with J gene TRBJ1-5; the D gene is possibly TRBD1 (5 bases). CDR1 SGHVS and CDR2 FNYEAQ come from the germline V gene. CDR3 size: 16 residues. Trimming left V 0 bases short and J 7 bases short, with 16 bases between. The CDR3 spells CASSLASGGSNQPQHF. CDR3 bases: TGTGCCAGCAGCTTAGCGTCCGGGGGTTCGAACCAGCCCCAGCATTTT.

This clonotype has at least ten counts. The CDR3 region has the DNA TGCGCCAGCAGCTTCGGACAGGGGAAGACTGAAGCTTTCTTT. As protein: CASSFGQGKTEAFF. The chain uses TRBV5-1 and TRBJ1-1, with 9 bases fitting TRBD1. Trimming took 2 bases from V and 5 from J; bases not matched to a gene: 4. There are 14 residues in the CDR3. The germline gives CDR1 SGHRS, CDR2 YFSETQ.